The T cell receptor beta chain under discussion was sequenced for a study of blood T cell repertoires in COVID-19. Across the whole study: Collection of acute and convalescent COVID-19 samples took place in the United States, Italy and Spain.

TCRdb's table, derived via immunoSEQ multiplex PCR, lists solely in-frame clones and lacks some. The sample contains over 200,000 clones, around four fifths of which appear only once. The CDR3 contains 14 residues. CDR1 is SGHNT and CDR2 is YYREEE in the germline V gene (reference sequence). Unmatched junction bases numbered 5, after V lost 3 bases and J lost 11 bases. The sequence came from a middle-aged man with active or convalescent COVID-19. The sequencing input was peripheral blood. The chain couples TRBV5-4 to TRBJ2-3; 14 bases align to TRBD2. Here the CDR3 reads CASSYGLAGGKQYF. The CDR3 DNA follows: TGTGCCAGCAGCTATGGACTAGCGGGAGGAAAGCAGTATTTT.